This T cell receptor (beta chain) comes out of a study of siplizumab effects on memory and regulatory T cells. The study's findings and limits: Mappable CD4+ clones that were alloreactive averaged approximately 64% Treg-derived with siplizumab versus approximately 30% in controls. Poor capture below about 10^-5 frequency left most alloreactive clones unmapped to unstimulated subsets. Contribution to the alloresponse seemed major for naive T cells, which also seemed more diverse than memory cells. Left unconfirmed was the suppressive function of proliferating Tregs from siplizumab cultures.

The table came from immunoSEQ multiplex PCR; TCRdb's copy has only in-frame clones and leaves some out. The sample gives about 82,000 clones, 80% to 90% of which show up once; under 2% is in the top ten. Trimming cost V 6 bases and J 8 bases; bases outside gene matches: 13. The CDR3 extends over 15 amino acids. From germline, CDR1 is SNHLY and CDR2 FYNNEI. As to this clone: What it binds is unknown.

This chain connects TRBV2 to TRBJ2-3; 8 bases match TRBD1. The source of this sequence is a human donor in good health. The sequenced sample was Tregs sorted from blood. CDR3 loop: CASRAPRTGWGTQYF. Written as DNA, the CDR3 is TGTGCCAGCAGGGCCCCCAGGACAGGGTGGGGTACGCAGTATTTT. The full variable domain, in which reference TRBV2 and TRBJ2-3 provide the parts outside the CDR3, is EPEVTQTPSHQVTQMGQEVILRCVPISNHLYFYWYRQILGQKVEFLVSFYNNEISEKSEIFDDQFSVERPDGSNFTLKIRSTKLEDSAMYFCASRAPRTGWGTQYFGPGTRLTVL.